This passage covers 32 T cell receptor beta chains from one sample sequenced in a study of blood T cell repertoires in COVID-19. TCRdb's copy holds only in-frame clones and misses some; the assay was immunoSEQ multiplex PCR. The sample carries approximately 230,000 clones, around 90% recorded once. What was sequenced was peripheral blood. Source of these receptors: a man older than 75 with acute or convalescent COVID-19.

This chain connects TRBV5-6 to TRBJ1-1; D unclear. The V gene's germline CDR1 is SGHDT and CDR2 YYEEEE. V was clipped by 4 bases and J by 7 bases, with 23 bases between them. This CDR3 has 16 residues. The CDR3 region has the DNA TGTGCCAGCAGCGAAGCGGGTTTCTCCCCTACTTTTGAAGCTTTCTTT. This sequence encodes CASSEAGFSPTFEAFF.

The V gene is TRBV5-1, the J gene TRBJ1-3, with D possibly being TRBD1 (6 bases). CDR1 is SGHRS and CDR2 is YFSETQ in the germline V gene. V was shortened by 0 bases and J by 8 bases, with 9 bases between the two germline ends. This CDR3 comprises 13 residues. The CDR3 region is CASSLVGADTIYF. The CDR3 bases are TGCGCCAGCAGCTTGGTGGGGGCAGACACCATATATTTT.

The sample holds a few counts of this clone. This rearrangement joins TRBV5-1 to TRBJ1-1; no definite D call. V lost 2 bases to trimming and J lost 6 bases, with 11 bases between them. There are 13 residues in the CDR3. Germline V gene data show CDR1 as SGHRS and CDR2 as YFSETQ. CDR3 sequence: CASSFRGRAEAFF. In DNA form, the CDR3 reads TGCGCCAGCAGCTTCAGAGGGAGGGCTGAAGCTTTCTTT.

The chain has TRBV27 and TRBJ2-1, with TRBD1 matching over 10 bases. Trimming took 4 bases from V and 8 from J; bases not matched to a gene: 14. The CDR3 is 17 residues long. CDR1 and CDR2 from the germline V gene are MNHEY and SMNVEV (reference sequence). The CDR3 DNA reads TGTGCCAGCAGTTCGGCTGGGACAGGGGCGCAAGTCCATGAGCAGTTCTTC. Its translation is CASSSAGTGAQVHEQFF.

This sequence joins TRBV18 and TRBJ2-5, with a tentative D call TRBD2 (5 bases). This CDR3 is 14 amino acids long. The V and J ends lost 2 bases and 3 bases respectively, with 10 bases between them. Germline V lookup: CDR1 KGHSH, CDR2 LQKENI. CDR3 protein: CASSPGSSEETQYF. The DNA of the CDR3 is TGTGCCAGCTCACCAGGGAGCTCCGAAGAGACCCAGTACTTC.

The CDR3 coding sequence is TGCGCCAGCAGTTCCGGACAGGGAAGCACTGAAGCTTTCTTT. Protein sequence: CASSSGQGSTEAFF. The chain combines TRBV5-1 with TRBJ1-1; 8 nucleotides line up with TRBD1. This CDR3 comprises 14 residues. The V segment lost 5 bases and the J segment 4 bases; nucleotides outside the gene matches: 7. Per germline, CDR1 SGHRS and CDR2 YFSETQ.

The V call is TRBV18, the J call TRBJ2-1, with unresolved D. CDR3 size: 13 residues. Trimming pared 3 bases from V and 3 bases from J, leaving 6 bases between. Per germline, CDR1 KGHSH and CDR2 LQKENI. The CDR3 protein is CASSPRGYNEQFF. Here the CDR3 DNA reads TGTGCCAGCTCACCTCGAGGCTACAATGAGCAGTTCTTC.

The chain joins TRBV7-9 to TRBJ2-7; 7 nucleotides match TRBD1. Germline V gene data show CDR1 as SEHNR and CDR2 as FQNEAQ (reference sequence). This CDR3 has 15 residues. V lost 6 bases, J lost 0 bases, and 8 bases stayed unmatched. CDR3 sequence (DNA): TGTGCCAGCAGTTCTTTTCCAGGGGGCTCCTACGAGCAGTACTTC. This encodes CASSSFPGGSYEQYF.

The CDR3 nucleotides are TGTGCCAGCAGTTACTCGAGGGTAGGGAACCCCCGCGATCAGCCCCAGCATTTT. Translation: CASSYSRVGNPRDQPQHF. The rearrangement links TRBV6-2 or TRBV6-3 to TRBJ1-5, with D hard to call. The V end was cut by 0 bases, the J end by 5 bases, with 20 bases between. CDR1 and CDR2 from the germline V gene are MNHEY and SVGEGT. This CDR3 comprises 18 residues.

The rearrangement uses TRBV11-2 and TRBJ2-1; possibly TRBD1 for D (6 bases). The CDR3 contains 14 residues. CDR1 and CDR2 (germline): SGHAT, FQNNGV. Trimming took off 3 bases at V and 5 bases at J, with 11 bases between the two ends. This chain's CDR3 is CASSFLRTDNEQFF. The CDR3 nucleotides read TGTGCCAGCAGCTTTCTCAGGACAGACAATGAGCAGTTCTTC.

The J gene is TRBJ2-5, the V gene TRBV6-5, with 7 bases identical to TRBD1. Germline lookup yields CDR1 MNHEY and CDR2 SVGAGI. The V and J ends lost 4 bases and 1 base, in that order; junction bases with no gene match: 9. The CDR3 runs 16 residues. CDR3 region: CASSFSTGNLQETQYF. The CDR3 bases are TGTGCCAGCAGTTTCTCGACAGGGAATCTCCAAGAGACCCAGTACTTC.

The chain joins TRBV3-1 (or the pseudogene TRBV3-2) to TRBJ2-7, with D perhaps TRBD1 (6 bases). Germline CDR1 reads LGHDT; CDR2 reads YNNKEL (reference sequence). The CDR3 is 16 amino acids. The V end lost 1 base, the J end lost 0 bases, and 13 bases lay between the germline ends. The CDR3 region has the DNA TGTGCCAGCAGCCAAGCGCCAGACAGGAGCTCCTACGAGCAGTACTTC. Translation gives CASSQAPDRSSYEQYF.

The CDR3 DNA follows: TGTGCCAGTAGTATTTCTGGACTAGCGGGAGTAGGAGTACCCTACAATGAGCAGTTCTTC. Translation: CASSISGLAGVGVPYNEQFF. This chain connects TRBV19 to TRBJ2-1, with 13 bases that match TRBD2. The CDR3 sequence is 20 residues long. V lost 3 bases to trimming and J lost 2 bases; unmatched junction nucleotides: 13. The V gene's germline CDR1 is LNHDA and CDR2 SQIVND (reference sequence).

J is TRBJ1-1 and V is TRBV6-1; 7 bases map to TRBD1. The CDR3 consists of 17 residues. Unmatched junction bases numbered 10, after V lost 2 bases and J lost 1 base. The germline CDR1 and CDR2 sequences are MNHNS and SASEGT. CDR3 DNA sequence: TGTGCCAGCAGTGAACTAACCCCCGGGACAGCGAACACTGAAGCTTTCTTT. It codes for CASSELTPGTANTEAFF.

The gene calls are TRBV5-6 and TRBJ1-2, with D possibly TRBD1 on 5 matching bases. The CDR3 consists of 16 residues. Deletions cut 0 bases from V and 0 bases from J, with 12 bases between. CDR1 is SGHDT, CDR2 YYEEEE, per germline. The CDR3 DNA is TGTGCCAGCAGCTTGGGTTTTGCAGGGCCTAACTATGGCTACACCTTC. This codes for CASSLGFAGPNYGYTF. Filled out from reference TRBV5-6 and TRBJ1-2, the complete variable domain reads DAGVTQSPTHLIKTRGQQVTLRCSPKSGHDTVSWYQQALGQGPQFIFQYYEEEERQRGNFPDRFSGHQFPNYSSELNVNALLLGDSALYLCASSLGFAGPNYGYTFGSGTRLTVV.

The chain employs TRBV19 and TRBJ2-2, with 9 bases identical to TRBD1. The CDR3 sequence is 16 residues long. The ends lost 4 bases at V and 6 bases at J; junction bases unmatched: 9. From germline, CDR1 is LNHDA and CDR2 SQIVND (reference sequence). In nucleotides, the CDR3 is TGTGCCAGTAGTACCCCCGGGACAGGGTTGCCCGGGGAGCTGTTTTTT. Amino acids: CASSTPGTGLPGELFF.

This clone showed up just once. The chain carries TRBV6-4 and TRBJ1-1; 7 bases are shared with TRBD1. With 6 bases clipped from V and 4 bases from J, the junction kept 11 bases outside the gene matches. Germline V gene data show CDR1 as MRHNA and CDR2 as SNTAGT. There are 15 residues in the CDR3. CDR3 protein: CASRREQGLATEAFF. CDR3 DNA: TGTGCCAGCAGAAGGGAACAGGGGCTGGCCACTGAAGCTTTCTTT.

The chain employs TRBV7-2 and TRBJ2-1, with D perhaps matching TRBD1 (6 bases). The CDR3 totals 16 residues. The V gene lost 1 base and the J gene lost 7 bases, with 17 bases spanning the gap. Germline V CDR1 and CDR2: SGHTA, FQGNSA. Written as DNA, the CDR3 is TGTGCCAGCAGCTTAGGATCGGACAGCCGAGGGAATGAGCAGTTCTTC. Residues: CASSLGSDSRGNEQFF. Drawing the rest from reference TRBV7-2 and TRBJ2-1, the complete variable domain is GAGVSQSPSNKVTEKGKDVELRCDPISGHTALYWYRQSLGQGLEFLIYFQGNSAPDKSGLPSDRFSAERTGGSVSTLTIQRTQQEDSAVYLCASSLGSDSRGNEQFFGPGTRLTVL.

The chain is built from TRBV5-1 and TRBJ1-2; TRBD1 aligns across 8 bases. This CDR3 is built from 16 residues. Losses at the gene ends were 4 bases for V and 4 bases for J; bases not matched to a gene: 12. Germline loops: CDR1 SGHRS, CDR2 YFSETQ. CDR3 coding DNA: TGCGCCAGCAGCGAGGGCGGACAGGGTTACGGCTATGGCTACACCTTC. This codes for CASSEGGQGYGYGYTF.

J is TRBJ2-7 and V is TRBV3-1 (or the pseudogene TRBV3-2), with no clear D. The V gene lost 5 bases and the J gene lost 6 bases, with 11 bases spanning the gap. The CDR3 extends over 12 amino acids. The germline gives CDR1 LGHDT, CDR2 YNNKEL (reference sequence). This CDR3 reads CASSSRSGEQYF. The CDR3, as DNA: TGTGCCAGCAGCTCCCGTTCGGGCGAGCAGTACTTC.

The J gene is TRBJ2-7, the V gene TRBV21-1; the table's D call TRBD2 went unverified against the DNA. TRBV21-1 is termed a pseudogene. This CDR3 region has 18 residues. Written as DNA, the CDR3 is TGTGCCAGCAGAGCTAAGAAATTCCCCACGCTCTTCTCATACGAGCAGTACTTC. Its protein product is CASRAKKFPTLFSYEQYF.

The J gene is TRBJ2-3, the V gene TRBV4-1, with 9 bases that match TRBD2. This CDR3 is 16 amino acids long. The trim removed 2 bases at V and 3 bases at J, leaving 6 bases unmatched. Germline loops: CDR1 MGHRA, CDR2 YSYEKL. The CDR3 sequence is CASSQTSGYSTDTQYF. CDR3 coding DNA: TGCGCCAGCAGCCAAACTAGCGGGTATAGTACAGATACGCAGTATTTT.

The chain joins TRBV29-1 to TRBJ1-2; no definite D call. This CDR3 spans 14 amino acids. V was trimmed by 1 base and J by 3 bases, leaving 12 bases between them. Germline CDR1 and CDR2: SQVTM and ANQGSEA. DNA of the CDR3: TGCAGCGTTGAAGTTCTCAACGAGGACTATGGCTACACCTTC. Its translation is CSVEVLNEDYGYTF.

This clone was recorded once. The chain has TRBV5-1 and TRBJ1-1, with D perhaps matching TRBD1 (5 bases). Per germline, CDR1 SGHRS and CDR2 YFSETQ. The V end was cut by 5 bases, the J end by 1 base, with 18 bases between. CDR3 length: 16 amino acids. DNA for the CDR3: TGCGCCAGCAGTGCCCGCGGGGGGGTTGAGAACACTGAAGCTTTCTTT. This codes for CASSARGGVENTEAFF.

This sequence joins TRBV5-4 and TRBJ1-2; D is perhaps TRBD1 (5 bases). The CDR3 runs 13 residues. Trimming shortened V by 0 bases and J by 2 bases, and 5 bases separated the two germline ends. Per the germline V gene, CDR1 is SGHNT and CDR2 is YYREEE (reference sequence). In nucleotides, the CDR3 is TGTGCCAGCAGCTTGGAGGGGAACTATGGCTACACCTTC. It yields the protein CASSLEGNYGYTF.

The V and J genes are TRBV20-1 and TRBJ2-7, with D hard to call. Looked up from germline, CDR1 is DFQATT and CDR2 is SNEGSKA (reference sequence). CDR3 length: 10 residues. The ends were cut back, 5 bases at V and 4 bases at J, with 6 bases in the middle. The CDR3 nucleotides are TGCAGTGCTGGCTCGTACGAGCAGTACTTC. It is translated as CSAGSYEQYF.

The V gene is TRBV3-1 (or the pseudogene TRBV3-2), the J gene TRBJ2-1; D might be TRBD1 (5 bases). The V gene lost 0 bases and the J gene lost 2 bases, with 11 bases spanning the gap. The CDR3 spans 16 residues. CDR1 LGHDT and CDR2 YNNKEL come from the germline V gene (reference sequence). The CDR3 region is CASSQDLGAAYNEQFF. CDR3 DNA sequence: TGTGCCAGCAGCCAAGATTTAGGGGCCGCCTACAATGAGCAGTTCTTC.

This chain links TRBV10-1 with TRBJ2-1, with D maybe TRBD2 (6 bases). In germline, CDR1 is WNHNN, CDR2 SYGVQD (reference sequence). The germline V and J ends were trimmed by 10 bases and 5 bases, with 21 bases remaining between them. The CDR3 loop spans 15 amino acids. CDR3 DNA sequence: TGCGCCACCCGTTGGGGGGAGATACCCCACAATGAGCAGTTCTTC. Translating gives CATRWGEIPHNEQFF.

This clone was seen just once. The V call is TRBV19, the J call TRBJ1-2; 8 bases agree with TRBD1. The ends lost 6 bases at V and 1 base at J; junction bases unmatched: 7. The CDR3 is 15 amino acids. CDR1 and CDR2 (germline): LNHDA, SQIVND (reference sequence). DNA of the CDR3: TGTGCCAGTAGACTACAGGGGGAGATTAACTATGGCTACACCTTC. It encodes CASRLQGEINYGYTF.

The V call is TRBV6-5, the J call TRBJ1-2; D is possibly TRBD1 (5 bases). V lost 4 bases and J lost 1, with 16 bases in between. CDR1 is MNHEY, CDR2 SVGAGI, per germline. The CDR3 has 16 residues. The CDR3 spells CASSSRRQLYNYGYTF. CDR3 sequence (DNA): TGTGCCAGCAGTTCCCGAAGACAGCTGTATAACTATGGCTACACCTTC.

A word on this clone: Relative to the germline gene, one junction end is altered; a read error may explain this. This chain connects TRBV19 to TRBJ2-5; 7 bases are shared with TRBD1. This CDR3 is built from 12 residues. Germline lookup yields CDR1 LNHDA and CDR2 SQIVND (reference sequence). CDR3: CASSSVGGLFHF. Here the CDR3 DNA reads TGTGCCAGTAGTTCGGTAGGGGGCTTATTCCACTTC.

The chain uses TRBV18 and TRBJ1-3; no clear D. The CDR3 loop spans 16 amino acids. Germline V gives CDR1 KGHSH, CDR2 LQKENI. The ends were cut back, 5 bases at V and 0 bases at J, with 14 bases in the middle. CDR3 sequence reads: CASSTGRGSSGNTIYF. In DNA form, the CDR3 reads TGTGCCAGCTCAACCGGACGGGGTTCCTCTGGAAACACCATATATTTT.